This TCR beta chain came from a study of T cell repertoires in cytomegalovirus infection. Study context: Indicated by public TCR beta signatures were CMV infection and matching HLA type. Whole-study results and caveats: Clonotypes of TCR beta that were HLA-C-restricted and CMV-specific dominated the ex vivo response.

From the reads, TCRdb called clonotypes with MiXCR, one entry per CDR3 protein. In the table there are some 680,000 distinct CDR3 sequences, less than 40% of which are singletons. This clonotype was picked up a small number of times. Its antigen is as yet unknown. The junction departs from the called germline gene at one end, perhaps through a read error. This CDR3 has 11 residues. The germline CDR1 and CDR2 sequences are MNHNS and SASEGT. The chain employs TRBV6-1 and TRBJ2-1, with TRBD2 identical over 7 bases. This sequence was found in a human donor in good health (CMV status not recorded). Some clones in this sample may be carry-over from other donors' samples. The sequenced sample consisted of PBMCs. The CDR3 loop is CASSERTRFLF. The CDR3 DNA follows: TGTGCCAGCAGTGAACGGACTAGGTTCCTCTTC.